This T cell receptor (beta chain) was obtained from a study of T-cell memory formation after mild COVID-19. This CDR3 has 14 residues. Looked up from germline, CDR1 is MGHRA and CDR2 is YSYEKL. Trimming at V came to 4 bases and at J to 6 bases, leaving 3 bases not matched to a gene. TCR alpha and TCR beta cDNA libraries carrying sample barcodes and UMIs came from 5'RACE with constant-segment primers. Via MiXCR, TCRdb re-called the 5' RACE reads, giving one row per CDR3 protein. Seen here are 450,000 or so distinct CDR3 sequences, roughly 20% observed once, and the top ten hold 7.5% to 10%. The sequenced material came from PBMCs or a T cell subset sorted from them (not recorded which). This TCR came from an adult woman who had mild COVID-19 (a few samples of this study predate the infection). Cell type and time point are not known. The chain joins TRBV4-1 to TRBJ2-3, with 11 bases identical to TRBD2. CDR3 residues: CASSLRTSGDTQYF. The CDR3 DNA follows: TGCGCCAGCAGCCTCCGGACTAGCGGGGATACGCAGTATTTT.